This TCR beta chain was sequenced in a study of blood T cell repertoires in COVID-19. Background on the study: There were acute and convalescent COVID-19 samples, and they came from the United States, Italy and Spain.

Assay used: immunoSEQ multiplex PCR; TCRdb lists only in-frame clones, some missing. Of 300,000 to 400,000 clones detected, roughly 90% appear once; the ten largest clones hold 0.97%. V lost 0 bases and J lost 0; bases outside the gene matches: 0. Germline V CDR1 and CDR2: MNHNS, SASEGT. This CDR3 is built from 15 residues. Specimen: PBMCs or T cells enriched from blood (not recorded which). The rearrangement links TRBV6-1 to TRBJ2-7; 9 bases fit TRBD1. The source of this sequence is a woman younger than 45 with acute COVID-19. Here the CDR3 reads CASSEAQGASYEQYF. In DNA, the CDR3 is TGTGCCAGCAGTGAAGCACAGGGGGCCTCCTACGAGCAGTACTTC.